These 24 T cell receptor beta chains came from one sample sequenced in a study of cytomegalovirus exposure and HLA in healthy donors. A multiplex PCR was run with 60 Vbeta primers and 13 Jbeta primers. Method: immunoSEQ multiplex PCR; TCRdb's copy keeps in-frame clones and lacks some. Of about 170,000 clones listed, 60% to 80% are singletons. The sequencing sample was made of PBMCs. These receptors came from a woman aged 45-65 years in good health and CMV-seropositive.

This clone was found once. J is TRBJ2-1 and V is TRBV10-3; the D is unclear. The CDR3 extends over 14 amino acids. The germline CDR1 and CDR2 sequences are ENHRY and SYGVKD. V was pared by 10 bases and J by 2 bases, with 15 bases between. As DNA, the CDR3 is TGTGCCACCGCCCGAGAGGTCGCCTACAATGAGCAGTTCTTC. Translating it yields CATAREVAYNEQFF.

The genes are TRBV5-1 and TRBJ2-3; 9 bases map to TRBD1. The junction had 2 bases not matched to a gene; V was cut back by 5 bases and J by 1 base. The V gene's germline CDR1 is SGHRS and CDR2 YFSETQ. This CDR3 has 14 amino acids. The chain's CDR3 is CASRRDRGTDTQYF. In DNA, the CDR3 is TGCGCCAGCAGGCGGGACAGGGGCACAGATACGCAGTATTTT.

The chain recombines TRBV6-5 with TRBJ2-2; D possibly corresponds to TRBD2 (5 bases). V was pared by 8 bases and J by 4 bases, with 11 bases between. The CDR3 covers 13 residues. Germline lookup yields CDR1 MNHEY and CDR2 SVGAGI. The CDR3 sequence: CASYQAGTGELFF. CDR3 nucleotide sequence: TGTGCCAGCTATCAGGCGGGCACCGGGGAGCTGTTTTTT.

The CDR3, as DNA: TGTGCCAGCAGTATATACGGGACTAGCGGGAGGGAAGCAAACACAGATACGCAGTATTTT. Its translation: CASSIYGTSGREANTDTQYF. V gene TRBV2 combines with J gene TRBJ2-3, with TRBD2 matching 16 bases. Per germline, CDR1 SNHLY and CDR2 FYNNEI. V shed 5 bases, J shed 2 bases, and the junction held 13 bases outside the gene matches. The CDR3 is 20 residues long. Drawing the rest from reference TRBV2 and TRBJ2-3, the complete variable domain is EPEVTQTPSHQVTQMGQEVILRCVPISNHLYFYWYRQILGQKVEFLVSFYNNEISEKSEIFDDQFSVERPDGSNFTLKIRSTKLEDSAMYFCASSIYGTSGREANTDTQYFGPGTRLTVL.

Details on this clone: The junction shows a germline mismatch at one end, possibly a read error. J is TRBJ1-6 and V is TRBV5-1, with a tentative D call TRBD1 (5 bases). Germline CDR1 reads SGHRS; CDR2 reads YFSETQ. The CDR3 length is 13 residues. The CDR3 nucleotides read TGCGCCAGCAGCTCAGGGTTTAATTCACCCCTCCGCTTT. Translated, it gives CASSSGFNSPLRF. The full variable domain, rest sourced from reference TRBV5-1 and TRBJ1-6, is KAGVTQTPRYLIKTRGQQVTLSCSPISGHRSVSWYQQTPGQGLQFLFEYFSETQRNKGNFPGRFSGRQFSNSRSEMNVSTLELGDSALYLCASSSGFNSPLRFGNGTRLTVT.

The chain has TRBV6-1 and TRBJ2-5, with TRBD1 matching 11 bases. TRBJ2-7 explains the end of the DNA better; the J call may be wrong. The CDR3 is made up of 15 amino acids. Per the germline V gene, CDR1 is MNHNS and CDR2 is SASEGT. CDR3: CASSDWTGGWNEQYF. CDR3 sequence (DNA): TGTGCCAGCAGTGATTGGACAGGGGGCTGGAACGAGCAGTACTTC.

The chain recombines TRBV5-8 with TRBJ1-5, with TRBD1 as a possible D gene (5 bases). V was clipped by 5 bases and J by 4 bases, with 16 bases between them. CDR3 length: 15 residues. CDR1 is SGHTS, CDR2 YDEGEE, per germline. The CDR3 spells CASSSGHLRNQPQHF. CDR3 bases: TGTGCCAGCAGTTCCGGACATTTAAGGAATCAGCCCCAGCATTTT.

The chain couples TRBV7-8 to TRBJ1-1; TRBD1 matches at 10 bases. The CDR3 loop spans 14 amino acids. CDR1 is SGHVS and CDR2 is FQNEAQ in the germline V gene. V shed 1 base and J 10 bases; nucleotides not matched to a gene: 6. The CDR3 is CASSLVTRDRGAFF. DNA for the CDR3: TGTGCCAGCAGCTTAGTGACACGGGACAGGGGAGCTTTCTTT.

The V gene is TRBV5-4, the J gene TRBJ2-7; D is unclear. Germline V gives CDR1 SGHNT, CDR2 YYREEE (reference sequence). V lost 3 bases to trimming and J lost 2 bases, with 3 bases between them. The CDR3 is made up of 11 amino acids. This CDR3 is CASSSAYEQYF. The CDR3 DNA reads TGTGCCAGCAGCTCCGCCTACGAGCAGTACTTC.

In its sample, this clone was seen once. This sequence joins TRBV11-2 and TRBJ1-1, with TRBD1 identical over 7 bases. The CDR3 consists of 14 residues. V lost 1 base to trimming and J lost 6 bases; unmatched junction nucleotides: 5. CDR1 and CDR2 from the germline V gene are SGHAT and FQNNGV. In nucleotides, the CDR3 is TGTGCCAGCAGCTTAGGACAGGGTTTTTCTGAAGCTTTCTTT. Its translation is CASSLGQGFSEAFF.

This chain joins TRBV5-4 and TRBJ2-5, with 11 bases that match TRBD1. CDR3 length: 15 residues. CDR1 and CDR2 from the germline V gene are SGHNT and YYREEE (reference sequence). The V gene end was trimmed by 3 bases and the J gene end by 5 bases; junction bases not matched to a gene: 6. The CDR3 DNA reads TGTGCCAGCAGCTATGGACAGGGGGCGTTGGAGACCCAGTACTTC. The encoded protein is CASSYGQGALETQYF. The full variable domain, its missing parts supplied by reference TRBV5-4 and TRBJ2-5, is ETGVTQSPTHLIKTRGQQVTLRCSSQSGHNTVSWYQQALGQGPQFIFQYYREEENGRGNFPPRFSGLQFPNYSSELNVNALELDDSALYLCASSYGQGALETQYFGPGTRLLVL.

This clone was recorded a few times. The chain employs TRBV28 and TRBJ2-1; 8 bases are shared with TRBD1. Per germline, CDR1 MDHEN and CDR2 SYDVKM. The V segment lost 4 bases and the J segment 10 bases; nucleotides outside the gene matches: 18. The CDR3 totals 17 residues. The CDR3 DNA follows: TGTGCCAGCAGTTCGAGAGGTGGACAGGGCACAATCTGGGAGCAGTTCTTC. Protein product: CASSSRGGQGTIWEQFF. The full variable domain, rest sourced from reference TRBV28 and TRBJ2-1, is DVKVTQSSRYLVKRTGEKVFLECVQDMDHENMFWYRQDPGLGLRLIYFSYDVKMKEKGDIPEGYSVSREKKERFSLILESASTNQTSMYLCASSSRGGQGTIWEQFFGPGTRLTVL.

The gene calls are TRBV2 and TRBJ1-2, with 10 bases identical to TRBD1. Germline CDR1 is SNHLY and CDR2 is FYNNEI. V shed 7 bases and J 2 bases; nucleotides not matched to a gene: 4. The CDR3 spans 14 residues. In DNA, the CDR3 is TGTGCCAGCACCTGGGACAGGGGAAACTATGGCTACACCTTC. Translated: CASTWDRGNYGYTF. Variable domain in full (rest from reference TRBV2 and TRBJ1-2): EPEVTQTPSHQVTQMGQEVILRCVPISNHLYFYWYRQILGQKVEFLVSFYNNEISEKSEIFDDQFSVERPDGSNFTLKIRSTKLEDSAMYFCASTWDRGNYGYTFGSGTRLTVV.

This clone has just a few counts. V is TRBV2 and J is TRBJ2-5, with 10 nucleotides matching TRBD2. The V gene's germline CDR1 is SNHLY and CDR2 FYNNEI. Germline trimming cut 4 bases from V and 1 base from J; bases unmatched to any gene: 12. CDR3 length equals 18 residues. The CDR3 spells CASSGLIGSGGPQETQYF. The CDR3 region has the DNA TGTGCCAGCAGTGGCCTCATCGGTAGCGGGGGGCCCCAAGAGACCCAGTACTTC. The whole variable domain, remainder taken from reference TRBV2 and TRBJ2-5, is EPEVTQTPSHQVTQMGQEVILRCVPISNHLYFYWYRQILGQKVEFLVSFYNNEISEKSEIFDDQFSVERPDGSNFTLKIRSTKLEDSAMYFCASSGLIGSGGPQETQYFGPGTRLLVL.

This clone showed up just a few times. J is TRBJ2-4 and V is TRBV4-1, with TRBD2 identical over 13 bases. This CDR3 has 22 amino acids. Germline V gene lookup returns CDR1 MGHRA and CDR2 YSYEKL. Trimming at V came to 0 bases and at J to 5 bases, leaving 19 bases not matched to a gene. For the CDR3, the DNA is TGCGCCAGCAGCCAAGATAATGCCCGAAAACTAGCGGGGGGGCCGGGGGAAAACATTCAGTACTTC. Encoded protein: CASSQDNARKLAGGPGENIQYF.

This clone has only a few counts. The V call is TRBV19, the J call TRBJ1-5, with 7 bases fitting TRBD1. This CDR3 contains 15 residues. Germline V CDR1 and CDR2: LNHDA, SQIVND (reference sequence). J lost 7 bases, V lost 4 bases, and 10 bases had no gene match. The CDR3 sequence is CASSTKTGSGQPQHF. The CDR3, as DNA: TGTGCCAGTAGTACCAAGACAGGGTCCGGGCAGCCCCAGCATTTT.

Only a few counts were recorded for this clone. This chain connects TRBV19 to TRBJ1-4, with D perhaps matching TRBD1 (6 bases). With 7 bases removed from V and 4 bases from J, the gap between germline ends came to 22 bases. Germline CDR1 and CDR2: LNHDA and SQIVND (reference sequence). CDR3 length equals 17 residues. The CDR3 region has the DNA TGTGCCAGTACCCCACGGGAGGGGGACCGACGTAATGAAAAACTGTTTTTT. Protein product: CASTPREGDRRNEKLFF.

V is TRBV13 and J is TRBJ1-1; D is unclear. The CDR3 sequence is 16 residues long. V lost 2 bases and J 0 bases, leaving 13 bases between the germline ends. Looked up from germline, CDR1 is PRHDT and CDR2 is FYEKMQ (reference sequence). CDR3 DNA sequence: TGTGCCAGCAGCTTAAATCCCACATTAATGAACACTGAAGCTTTCTTT. It codes for CASSLNPTLMNTEAFF.

The chain couples TRBV7-2 to TRBJ1-1; D gene uncertain. Per germline, CDR1 SGHTA and CDR2 FQGNSA. The length of the CDR3 is 14 residues. The V end was cut by 7 bases, the J end by 2 bases, with 14 bases between. CDR3 sequence (DNA): TGTGCCAGCACCCGGAGGACTGGTAACACTGAAGCTTTCTTT. This encodes CASTRRTGNTEAFF.

The chain is built from TRBV5-1 and TRBJ2-5, with TRBD1 identical over 7 bases. The V and J ends lost 4 bases and 1 base, in that order; junction bases with no gene match: 7. The CDR3 sequence is 15 residues long. Per germline, CDR1 SGHRS and CDR2 YFSETQ. Here the CDR3 reads CASSLGDSLQETQYF. The CDR3 nucleotides are TGCGCCAGCAGCCTGGGGGACAGCCTCCAAGAGACCCAGTACTTC.

The rearrangement links TRBV7-9 to TRBJ1-2; D is possibly TRBD1 (5 bases). Trimming cost V 11 bases and J 0 bases, with 13 bases left between them. The germline V gene has CDR1 SEHNR and CDR2 FQNEAQ (reference sequence). CDR3 length: 13 residues. The CDR3 DNA is TGTGCCTCGTCGAGACAGCCTAACTATGGCTACACCTTC. Translation gives CASSRQPNYGYTF.

This chain joins TRBV10-3 and TRBJ2-1; D gene unclear. Germline values: CDR1 ENHRY, CDR2 SYGVKD. The CDR3 is made up of 13 amino acids. The germline V and J ends were trimmed by 1 base and 6 bases, with 7 bases remaining between them. The DNA of the CDR3 is TGTGCCATCAGTGAGTACGGGTTCAATGAGCAGTTCTTC. This encodes CAISEYGFNEQFF.

This chain connects TRBV9 to TRBJ2-2; 9 nucleotides line up with TRBD2. The V gene end was trimmed by 2 bases and the J gene end by 3 bases; junction bases not matched to a gene: 5. The CDR3 consists of 16 residues. The germline V gene has CDR1 SGDLS and CDR2 YYNGEE. The CDR3 sequence: CASSVSGGLDTGELFF. The CDR3 DNA is TGTGCCAGCAGCGTTAGCGGGGGATTGGACACCGGGGAGCTGTTTTTT. Full variable domain (remainder filled in from reference TRBV9 and TRBJ2-2): DSGVTQTPKHLITATGQRVTLRCSPRSGDLSVYWYQQSLDQGLQFLIQYYNGEERAKGNILERFSAQQFPDLHSELNLSSLELGDSALYFCASSVSGGLDTGELFFGEGSRLTVL.

This clone was recorded once. Other DNA sequences from this sample encode an identical CDR3 as well. The V gene is TRBV5-1, the J gene TRBJ2-3, with D possibly matching TRBD1 (5 bases). V was trimmed by 0 bases and J by 3 bases, leaving 8 bases between them. This CDR3 spans 14 amino acids. CDR1 is SGHRS and CDR2 is YFSETQ in the germline V gene. The CDR3 nucleotides read TGCGCCAGCAGCTTGGGGGCAGGGACAGATACGCAGTATTTT. Protein: CASSLGAGTDTQYF.